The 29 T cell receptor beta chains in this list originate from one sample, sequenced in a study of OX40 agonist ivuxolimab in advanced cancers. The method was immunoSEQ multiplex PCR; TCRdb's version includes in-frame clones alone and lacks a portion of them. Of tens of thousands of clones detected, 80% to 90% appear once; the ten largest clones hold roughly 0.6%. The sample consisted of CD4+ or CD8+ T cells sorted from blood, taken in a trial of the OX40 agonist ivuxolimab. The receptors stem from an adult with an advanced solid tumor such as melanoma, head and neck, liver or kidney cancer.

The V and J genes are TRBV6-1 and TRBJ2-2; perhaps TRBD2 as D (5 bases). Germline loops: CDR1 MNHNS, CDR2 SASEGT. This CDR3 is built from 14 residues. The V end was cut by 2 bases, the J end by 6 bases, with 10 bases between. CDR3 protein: CASSESGPAGELFF. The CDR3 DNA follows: TGTGCCAGCAGTGAAAGCGGCCCCGCCGGGGAGCTGTTTTTT.

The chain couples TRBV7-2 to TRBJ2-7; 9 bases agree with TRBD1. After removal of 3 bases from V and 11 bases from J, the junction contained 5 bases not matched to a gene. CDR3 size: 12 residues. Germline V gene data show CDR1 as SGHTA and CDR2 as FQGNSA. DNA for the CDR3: TGTGCCAGCAGCTTCGACAGGGGGTTCGAGTACTTC. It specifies CASSFDRGFEYF.

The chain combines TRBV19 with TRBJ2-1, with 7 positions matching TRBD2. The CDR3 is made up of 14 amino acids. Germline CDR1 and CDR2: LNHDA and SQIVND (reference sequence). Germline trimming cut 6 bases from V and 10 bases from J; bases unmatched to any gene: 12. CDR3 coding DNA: TGTGCCAGTAGCAGTGGACTAGGAATGATCGAGCAGTTCTTC. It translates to CASSSGLGMIEQFF.

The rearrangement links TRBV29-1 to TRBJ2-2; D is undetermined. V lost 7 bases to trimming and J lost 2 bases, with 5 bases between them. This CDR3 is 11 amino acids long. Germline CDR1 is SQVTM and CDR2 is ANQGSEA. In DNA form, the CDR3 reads TGCAGCGCTCATAACACCGGGGAGCTGTTTTTT. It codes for CSAHNTGELFF.

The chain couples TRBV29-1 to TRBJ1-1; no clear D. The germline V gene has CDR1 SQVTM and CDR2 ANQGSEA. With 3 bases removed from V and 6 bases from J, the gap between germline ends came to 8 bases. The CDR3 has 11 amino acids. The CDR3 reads CSVEEYSEAFF. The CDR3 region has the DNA TGCAGCGTTGAGGAGTACTCTGAAGCTTTCTTT.

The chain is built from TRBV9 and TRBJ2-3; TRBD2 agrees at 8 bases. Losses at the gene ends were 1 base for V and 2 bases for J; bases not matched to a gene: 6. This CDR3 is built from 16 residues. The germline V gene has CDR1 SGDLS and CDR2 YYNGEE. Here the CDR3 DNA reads TGTGCCAGCAGCGTAAGCGCGGGGGGTAACACAGATACGCAGTATTTT. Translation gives CASSVSAGGNTDTQYF. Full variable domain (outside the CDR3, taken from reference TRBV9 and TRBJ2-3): DSGVTQTPKHLITATGQRVTLRCSPRSGDLSVYWYQQSLDQGLQFLIQYYNGEERAKGNILERFSAQQFPDLHSELNLSSLELGDSALYFCASSVSAGGNTDTQYFGPGTRLTVL.

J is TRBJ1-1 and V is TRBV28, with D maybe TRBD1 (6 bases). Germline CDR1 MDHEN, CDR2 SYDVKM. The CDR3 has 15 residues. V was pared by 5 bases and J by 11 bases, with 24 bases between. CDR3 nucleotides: TGTGCCAGCAGTGTTTCGGGGACACGGGGTAAATGGGCTTTCTTT. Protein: CASSVSGTRGKWAFF.

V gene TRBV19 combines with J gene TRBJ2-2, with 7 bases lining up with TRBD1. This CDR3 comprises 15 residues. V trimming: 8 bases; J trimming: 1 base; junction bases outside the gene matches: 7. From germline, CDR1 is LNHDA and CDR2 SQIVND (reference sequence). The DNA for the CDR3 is TGTGCCAGTCGTCTCCACAGGGGGAACACCGGGGAGCTGTTTTTT. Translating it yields CASRLHRGNTGELFF.

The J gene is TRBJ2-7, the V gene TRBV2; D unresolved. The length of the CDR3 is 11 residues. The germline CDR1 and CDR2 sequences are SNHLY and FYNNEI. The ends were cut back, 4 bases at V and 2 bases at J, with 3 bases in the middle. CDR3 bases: TGTGCCAGCAGTGTTACCTACGAGCAGTACTTC. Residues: CASSVTYEQYF.

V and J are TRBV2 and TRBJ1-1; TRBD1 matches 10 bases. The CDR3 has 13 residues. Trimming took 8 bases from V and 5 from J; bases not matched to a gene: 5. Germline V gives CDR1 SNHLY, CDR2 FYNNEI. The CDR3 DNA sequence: TGTGCCAGCCGACAGGGGGCGGTAACTGAAGCTTTCTTT. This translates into CASRQGAVTEAFF.

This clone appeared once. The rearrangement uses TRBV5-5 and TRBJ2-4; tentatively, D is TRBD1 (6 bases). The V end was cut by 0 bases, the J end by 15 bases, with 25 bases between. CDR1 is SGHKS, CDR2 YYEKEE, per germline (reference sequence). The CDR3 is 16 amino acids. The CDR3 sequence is CASSLAGNRVYPRTYF. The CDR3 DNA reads TGTGCCAGCAGCTTGGCCGGAAACAGGGTCTATCCGAGGACGTACTTC.

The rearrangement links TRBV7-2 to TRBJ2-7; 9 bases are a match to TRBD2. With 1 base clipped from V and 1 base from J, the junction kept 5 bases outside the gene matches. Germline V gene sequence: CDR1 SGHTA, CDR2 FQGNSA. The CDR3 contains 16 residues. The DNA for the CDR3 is TGTGCCAGCAGCTTAGGAATCGCGGGGGGGTCCTACGAGCAGTACTTC. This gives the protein CASSLGIAGGSYEQYF.

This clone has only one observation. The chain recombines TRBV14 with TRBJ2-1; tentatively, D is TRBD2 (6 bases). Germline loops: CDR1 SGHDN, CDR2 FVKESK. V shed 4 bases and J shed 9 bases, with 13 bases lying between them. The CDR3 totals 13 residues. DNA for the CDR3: TGTGCCAGCAGCCTACAAGGGCGGGGTGAGCAGTTCTTC. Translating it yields CASSLQGRGEQFF.

The chain's CDR3 is CASRTENTGELFF. The CDR3 nucleotides read TGCGCCAGCAGGACTGAGAACACCGGGGAGCTGTTTTTT. The rearrangement uses TRBV5-1 and TRBJ2-2, with no clear D. With 5 bases removed from V and 1 base from J, the gap between germline ends came to 6 bases. The CDR3 contains 13 residues. The germline V gene has CDR1 SGHRS and CDR2 YFSETQ.

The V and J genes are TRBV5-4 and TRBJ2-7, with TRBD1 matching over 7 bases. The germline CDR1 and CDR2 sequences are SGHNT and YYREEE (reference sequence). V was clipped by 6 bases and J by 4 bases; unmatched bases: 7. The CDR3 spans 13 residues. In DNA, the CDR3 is TGTGCCAGCACTCTACAGGGGCAATACGAGCAGTACTTC. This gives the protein CASTLQGQYEQYF.

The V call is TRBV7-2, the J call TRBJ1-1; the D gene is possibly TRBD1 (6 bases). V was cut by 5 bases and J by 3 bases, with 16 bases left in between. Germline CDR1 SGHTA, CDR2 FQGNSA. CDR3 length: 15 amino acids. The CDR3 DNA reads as TGTGCCAGCAGCCCCGAGGCACAGGGTCACACTGAAGCTTTCTTT. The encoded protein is CASSPEAQGHTEAFF. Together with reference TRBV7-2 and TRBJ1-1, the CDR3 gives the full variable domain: GAGVSQSPSNKVTEKGKDVELRCDPISGHTALYWYRQSLGQGLEFLIYFQGNSAPDKSGLPSDRFSAERTGGSVSTLTIQRTQQEDSAVYLCASSPEAQGHTEAFFGQGTRLTVV.

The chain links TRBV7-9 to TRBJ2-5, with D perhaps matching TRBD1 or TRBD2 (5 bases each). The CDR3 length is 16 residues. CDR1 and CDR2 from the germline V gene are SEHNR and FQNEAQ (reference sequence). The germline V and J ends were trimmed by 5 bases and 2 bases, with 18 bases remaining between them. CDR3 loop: CASSMNPGGLQETQYF. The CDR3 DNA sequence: TGTGCCAGCAGCATGAACCCTGGGGGATTACAAGAGACCCAGTACTTC.

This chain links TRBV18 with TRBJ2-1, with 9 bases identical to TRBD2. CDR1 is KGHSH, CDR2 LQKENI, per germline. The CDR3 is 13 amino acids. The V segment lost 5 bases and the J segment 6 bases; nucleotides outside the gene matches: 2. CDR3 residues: CASSGTSSNEQFF. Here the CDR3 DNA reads TGTGCCAGCTCAGGGACTAGCTCCAATGAGCAGTTCTTC.

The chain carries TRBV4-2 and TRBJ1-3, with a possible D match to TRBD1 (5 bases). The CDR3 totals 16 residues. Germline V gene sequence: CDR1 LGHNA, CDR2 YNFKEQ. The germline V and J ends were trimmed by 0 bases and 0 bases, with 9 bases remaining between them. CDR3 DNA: TGTGCCAGCAGCCAAGATAACCAGGGCTCTGGAAACACCATATATTTT. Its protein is CASSQDNQGSGNTIYF.

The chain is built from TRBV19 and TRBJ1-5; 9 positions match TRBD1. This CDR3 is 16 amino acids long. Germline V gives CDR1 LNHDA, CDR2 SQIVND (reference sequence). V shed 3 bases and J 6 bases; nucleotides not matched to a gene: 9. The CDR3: CASSIDIGDRVQPQHF. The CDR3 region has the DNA TGTGCCAGTAGTATTGATATTGGGGACAGGGTTCAGCCCCAGCATTTT.

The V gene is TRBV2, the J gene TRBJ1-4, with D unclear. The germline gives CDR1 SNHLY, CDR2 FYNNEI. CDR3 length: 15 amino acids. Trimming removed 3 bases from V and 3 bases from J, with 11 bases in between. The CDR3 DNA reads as TGTGCCAGCAGTGACATTTCCGGGTCTAATGAAAAACTGTTTTTT. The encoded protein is CASSDISGSNEKLFF.

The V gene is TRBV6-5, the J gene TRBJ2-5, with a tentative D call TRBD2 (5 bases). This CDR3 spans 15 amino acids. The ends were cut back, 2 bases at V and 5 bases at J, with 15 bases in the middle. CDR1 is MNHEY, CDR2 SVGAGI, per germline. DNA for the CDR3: TGTGCCAGCAGTTACGGGCCTAGCCCTCTCGAGACCCAGTACTTC. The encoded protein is CASSYGPSPLETQYF.

CDR3 DNA: TGTGCCAGCAGTGTCGACAGGGGGCGAACCGGGGAGCTGTTTTTT. Translation gives CASSVDRGRTGELFF. The chain combines TRBV6-1 with TRBJ2-2, with TRBD1 identical over 10 bases. The CDR3 sequence is 15 residues long. V shed 4 bases, J shed 5 bases, and the junction held 4 bases outside the gene matches. Germline CDR1 MNHNS, CDR2 SASEGT.

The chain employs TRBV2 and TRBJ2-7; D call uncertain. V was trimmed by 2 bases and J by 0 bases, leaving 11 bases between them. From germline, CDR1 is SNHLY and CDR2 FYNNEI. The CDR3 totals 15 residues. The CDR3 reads CASSESAAGSYEQYF. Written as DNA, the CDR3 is TGTGCCAGCAGTGAATCGGCCGCCGGCTCCTACGAGCAGTACTTC.

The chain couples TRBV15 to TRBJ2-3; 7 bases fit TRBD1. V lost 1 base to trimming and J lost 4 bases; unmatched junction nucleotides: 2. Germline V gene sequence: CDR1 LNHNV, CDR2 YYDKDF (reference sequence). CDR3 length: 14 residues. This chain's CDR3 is CATSRAGGSDTQYF. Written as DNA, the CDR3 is TGTGCCACCAGCAGAGCAGGGGGATCAGATACGCAGTATTTT.

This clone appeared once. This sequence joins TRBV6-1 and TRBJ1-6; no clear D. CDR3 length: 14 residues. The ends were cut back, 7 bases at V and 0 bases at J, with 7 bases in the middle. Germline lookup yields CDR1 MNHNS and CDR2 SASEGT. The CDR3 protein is CASIRSSYNSPLHF. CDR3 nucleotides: TGTGCCAGCATTCGGAGCTCCTATAATTCACCCCTCCACTTT.

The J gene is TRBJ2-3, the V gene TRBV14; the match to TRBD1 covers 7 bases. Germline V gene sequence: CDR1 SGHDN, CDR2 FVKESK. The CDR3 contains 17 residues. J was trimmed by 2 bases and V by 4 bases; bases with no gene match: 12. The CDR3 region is CASSLLKARGSTDTQYF. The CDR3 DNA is TGTGCCAGCAGCCTCCTAAAGGCCAGGGGGTCCACAGATACGCAGTATTTT.

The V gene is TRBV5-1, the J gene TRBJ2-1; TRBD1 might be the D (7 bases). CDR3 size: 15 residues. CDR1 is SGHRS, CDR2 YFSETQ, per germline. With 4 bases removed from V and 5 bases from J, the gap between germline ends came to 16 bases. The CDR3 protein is CASSPRQGGNNEQFF. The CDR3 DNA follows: TGCGCCAGCAGCCCCCGCCAGGGGGGAAACAATGAGCAGTTCTTC.

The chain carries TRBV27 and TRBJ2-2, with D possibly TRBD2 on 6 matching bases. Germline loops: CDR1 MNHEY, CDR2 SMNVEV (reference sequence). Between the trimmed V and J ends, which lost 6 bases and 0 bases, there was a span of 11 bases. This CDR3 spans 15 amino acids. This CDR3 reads CASRRAGTNTGELFF. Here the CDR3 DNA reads TGTGCCAGCAGGCGGGCGGGGACGAACACCGGGGAGCTGTTTTTT.